This TCR beta chain comes out of a study of T cells after somatic rescue of genetic block. J gave up 2 bases and V 8 bases, and 7 bases lay outside the gene matches. The CDR3 has 14 amino acids. Looked up from germline, CDR1 is MNHEY and CDR2 is SMNVEV (reference sequence). TCRdb's copy holds only in-frame clones and misses some; the assay was immunoSEQ multiplex PCR. The repertoire holds around 52,000 clones, with 95% to 96% as singletons. Sequenced input: peripheral blood mononuclear cells (PBMCs). The gene calls are TRBV27 and TRBJ1-1; TRBD1 agrees at 8 bases. This sequence originates from a child less than two years old. CDR3 in amino acids: CASLRGQGNTEAFF. The CDR3 bases are TGTGCCAGCTTGAGAGGACAGGGCAACACTGAAGCTTTCTTT.